The TCR beta chain described here comes from a study of cytomegalovirus exposure and HLA in healthy donors. This PCR relied on a set of 60 Vbeta primers and 13 Jbeta primers. Sequencing was performed with immunoSEQ multiplex PCR; in TCRdb, only in-frame clones are kept and a portion is missing. The table shows 130,000 or so clones, with 75% occurring only once. The CDR3 runs to 13 residues. CDR1 is SGDLS, CDR2 YYNGEE, per germline. Trimming at V came to 1 base and at J to 11 bases, leaving 8 bases not matched to a gene. The chain is built from TRBV9 and TRBJ2-5; TRBD2 agrees at 7 bases. The receptor was derived from a man aged 40-49 years in good health and CMV-seronegative. Sequencing was carried out using PBMCs. This chain's CDR3 is CASSVRPGGVQYF. The DNA for the CDR3 is TGTGCCAGCAGCGTACGACCTGGGGGGGTGCAGTACTTC.